The present entry profiles one T cell receptor (beta chain) with its context. Sequencing was performed with immunoSEQ multiplex PCR; in TCRdb, only in-frame clones are kept and a portion is missing. The table has fewer than 350,000 clones, roughly 90% seen once. Trimming pared 1 base from V and 3 bases from J, leaving 5 bases between. This CDR3 has 12 residues. Per the germline V gene, CDR1 is SGHDT and CDR2 is YYEEEE. The source of the sample is a study of blood T cell repertoires in COVID-19. Sequencing was performed on peripheral blood. This chain links TRBV5-6 with TRBJ2-7; D ambiguous. The receptor comes from a man aged 25-45 years with COVID-19, enrolled during active disease. This CDR3 is CASSLRVYEQYF. The CDR3 nucleotides are TGTGCCAGCAGCTTGAGAGTCTACGAGCAGTACTTC.